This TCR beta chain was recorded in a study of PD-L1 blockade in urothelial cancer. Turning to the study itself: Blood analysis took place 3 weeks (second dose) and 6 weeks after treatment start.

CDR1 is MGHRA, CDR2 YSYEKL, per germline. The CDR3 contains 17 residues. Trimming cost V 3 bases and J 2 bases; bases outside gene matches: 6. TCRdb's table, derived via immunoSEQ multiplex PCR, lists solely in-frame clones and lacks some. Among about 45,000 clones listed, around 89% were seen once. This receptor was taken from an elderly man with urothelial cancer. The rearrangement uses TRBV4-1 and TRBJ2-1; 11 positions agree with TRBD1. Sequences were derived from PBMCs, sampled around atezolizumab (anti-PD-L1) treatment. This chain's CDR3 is CASSQARTGGPYNEQFF. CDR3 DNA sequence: TGCGCCAGCAGCCAGGCCAGGACAGGGGGCCCCTACAATGAGCAGTTCTTC.